The rows below give T cell receptor beta chains drawn from one sample of a study of tumor-infiltrating lymphocytes in localized non-small cell lung cancer. Profiling relied on immunoSEQ multiplex PCR, and the TCRdb table lists in-frame clones only, not all of them. The table includes about 8,400 clones, 79% detected once. The sequenced sample consisted of uninvolved lung tissue not adjacent to the tumor. The source of these receptors is a human donor with non-small cell lung cancer. CDR3s include the opening cysteine and the closing phenylalanine or tryptophan. A D gene is named only where the DNA matches it firmly. Only part of the rows carry a size: once, few, many, or a class if the clone is expanded.

TRBJ2-5	once	TRBV19	14	-	TGTGCCAGTAGTATGAGGGGCCGCGGAGAGACCCAGTACTTC	CASSMRGRGETQYF
TRBJ1-1	-	TRBV5-1	13	-	TGCGCCAGCAGCGTTGGGACAATGGCTGAAGCTTTCTTT	CASSVGTMAEAFF
TRBJ1-1	-	TRBV20-1	11	-	TGCAGTGCTGACAGTGGGACTGAAGCTTTCTTT	CSADSGTEAFF
TRBJ2-1	once	TRBV5-4	13	-	TGTGCCAGCAGCCTAAAGGACAGCAATGAGCAGTTCTTC	CASSLKDSNEQFF
TRBJ2-2	-	TRBV14	17	-	TGTGCCAGCAGCCCGCATCGGTTCCAGGGGGGGACCGGGGAGCTGTTTTTT	CASSPHRFQGGTGELFF
TRBJ1-2	once	TRBV2	16	-	TGTGCCAGCAGCCCGCAACTCGGACAGTTCTCGGATGGCTACACCTTC	CASSPQLGQFSDGYTF
TRBJ2-3	-	TRBV5-4	15	TRBD2	TGTGCCAGCAGCTTGAGAGCGGGAGGGACAGATACGCAGTATTTT	CASSLRAGGTDTQYF
TRBJ1-1	-	TRBV11-2	15	-	TGTGCCAGCAGCTTATCGGGGGGCGATGGCACTGAAGCTTTCTTT	CASSLSGGDGTEAFF
TRBJ1-6	-	TRBV4-2	17	TRBD1	TGTGCCAGCAGCCAACCCTCATCACAGGGGGACAATTCACCCCTCCACTTT	CASSQPSSQGDNSPLHF
TRBJ2-3	-	TRBV7-3	15	-	TGTGCCAGCAGCTTAGGCTACCAGAGCACAGATACGCAGTATTTT	CASSLGYQSTDTQYF
TRBJ2-1	-	TRBV7-3	13	-	TGTGCCAGCAGCTATGACACGATCAATGAGCAGTTCTTC	CASSYDTINEQFF
TRBJ2-7	-	TRBV5-1	16	TRBD2	TGCGCCAGCAGCCCCGGGACTAGCGGTGCGAGGTACGAGCAGTACTTC	CASSPGTSGARYEQYF
TRBJ1-4	-	TRBV2	16	TRBD1	TGTGCCAGCAGTTACCCCCGGGGACAGACTAATGAAAAACTGTTTTTT	CASSYPRGQTNEKLFF
TRBJ1-2	-	TRBV20-1	11	-	TGCAGTGCCACGGACAGAATTGAGAACACCTTC	CSATDRIENTF
TRBJ2-1	-	TRBV7-3	15	TRBD2	TGTGCCAGCAGCGCGGGGCTAGCGGCATACAATGAGCAGTTCTTC	CASSAGLAAYNEQFF
TRBJ1-3	few	TRBV5-1	13	-	TGCGCCAGCAGCTTGGAGGGTCGAAACACCATATATTTT	CASSLEGRNTIYF
TRBJ2-1	-	TRBV14	16	TRBD2	TGTGCCAGCAGCCAAGGAGGGAGCGGGAGGGCGAATGAGCAGTTCTTC	CASSQGGSGRANEQFF
TRBJ2-2	few	TRBV7-8	12	-	TGTGCCAGCAGCCAACGAACCGGGGAGCTGTTTTTT	CASSQRTGELFF
TRBJ2-7	-	TRBV7-7	13	-	TGTGCTAGCAGCTTAGCGCCTAGCAGGGAGCAGTACTTC	CASSLAPSREQYF
TRBJ2-7	-	TRBV7-3	13	-	TGTGCCAGCAGCTTGGCGGAGTCCTACGAGCAGTACTTC	CASSLAESYEQYF
TRBJ1-5	-	TRBV30	13	-	TGTGCCTGGAGTGTAGAGGGACTTCAGCCCCAGCATTTT	CAWSVEGLQPQHF
TRBJ2-1	few	TRBV29-1	16	TRBD2	TGCAGCGTTGGGCACGCTAGCGGGAGAGTGAGCAATGAGCAGTTCTTC	CSVGHASGRVSNEQFF
TRBJ2-7	few	TRBV13	17	TRBD2	TGTGCCAGCAGGTCCGGGACTAGCGGGTATAAAACATCCGAGCAGTACTTC	CASRSGTSGYKTSEQYF